This is a list of T cell receptor beta chains from one sample in a study of blood T cell repertoires in COVID-19. Produced via immunoSEQ multiplex PCR; TCRdb's table is partial and in-frame only. The sample contains more than 200,000 clones, 88% of which appear only once. Sequencing input: peripheral blood. The receptors derive from a man aged 65-85 years with acute or convalescent COVID-19. Each CDR3 is given with its conserved first and last residue. Fields, in order: J gene, V gene, CDR3 length, clone size, D gene, CDR3 DNA, CDR3 protein. A D gene is named only where the DNA matches it firmly. Size tells how often a clone was seen (once, few, many) or the class of an expanded clone, and some rows leave it out.

TRBJ1-3	TRBV7-9	17	once	TRBD1	TGTGCCAGCAGTCCACAGGGGGCGTCGACCTCTGGAAACACCATATATTTT	CASSPQGASTSGNTIYF
TRBJ2-2	TRBV11-3	16	.	TRBD2	TGTGCCAGCAGCCCTCGCGCGGGAGCGGGAACCGGGGAGCTGTTTTTT	CASSPRAGAGTGELFF
TRBJ1-1	TRBV27	14	few	TRBD1	TGTGCCAGCAGTCCCGACGACAGGGCCTCTGAAGCTTTCTTT	CASSPDDRASEAFF
TRBJ2-5	TRBV10-2	15	few	TRBD2	TGCGCCAGCAGGTCTCTAGCGGGAGGCCAAGAGACCCAGTACTTC	CASRSLAGGQETQYF
TRBJ2-3	TRBV5-4	12	few	.	TGTGCCAGCAGCCCCTATCTTGATACGCAGTATTTT	CASSPYLDTQYF
TRBJ1-5	TRBV5-6	15	.	.	TGTGCCAGCAGCTTGGGAGGGTTTAGCAATCAGCCCCAGCATTTT	CASSLGGFSNQPQHF
TRBJ1-1	TRBV2	14	.	.	TGTGCCAGCAGTGCCCAGGGAGGGGGCACTGAAGCTTTCTTT	CASSAQGGGTEAFF
TRBJ2-1	TRBV4-3	13	once	.	TGCGCCAGCAGCCAAGTTTCAGGGGCTGAGCAGTTCTTC	CASSQVSGAEQFF
TRBJ2-5	TRBV5-1	15	.	TRBD1	TGCGCCAGCAGCGGGGGACAGACTGTTCAAGAGACCCAGTACTTC	CASSGGQTVQETQYF
TRBJ2-1	TRBV7-3	13	.	TRBD2	TGTGCCAGCAGCTTAACGCGGGGGAATGAGCAGTTCTTC	CASSLTRGNEQFF